Below, 15 T cell receptor beta chains from the same sample are listed, as sequenced in a study of CD8 T cells in Susac syndrome. With random hexamers, roughly 0.45 to 1 ug RNA was reverse transcribed. TCRdb independently ran MiXCR on the immunoSEQ multiplex PCR reads; one entry per CDR3 protein. The table has hundreds of thousands of distinct CDR3 sequences, over 85% seen once; the top ten hold around 0.07%. Sequencing input: CD4+ T cells from PBMCs. The receptor source for this set is a human donor with multiple sclerosis.

The CDR3 nucleotides read TGTGCCAGCAGCTTAGTTTCTCTAGCGGGAGCGGATGAGCAGTTCTTC. Encoded protein: CASSLVSLAGADEQFF. This chain uses TRBV7-3 with TRBJ2-1; 10 nucleotides align to TRBD2. CDR3 length: 16 residues. The junction had 9 bases not matched to a gene; V was cut back by 2 bases and J by 8 bases. From germline, CDR1 is SGHTA and CDR2 FQGTGA.

This chain connects TRBV5-6 to TRBJ2-1; D call uncertain. The CDR3 is made up of 18 amino acids. Germline V gives CDR1 SGHDT, CDR2 YYEEEE. V gave up 1 base and J gave up 1 base, with 18 bases separating them. CDR3 amino acids: CASSLRVSLGFSYNEQFF. As DNA, the CDR3 is TGTGCCAGCAGCTTGAGGGTTAGCCTGGGATTTTCCTACAATGAGCAGTTCTTC.

The chain joins TRBV11-1 to TRBJ2-7; 11 nucleotides match TRBD2. Germline CDR1 SGHAT, CDR2 FQDESV (reference sequence). The CDR3 has 14 amino acids. V was pared by 8 bases and J by 2 bases, with 5 bases of the junction left unmatched. The CDR3 here is CASATSGAAYEQYF. The CDR3 DNA follows: TGTGCCAGCGCGACTAGCGGGGCGGCCTACGAGCAGTACTTC.

This clonotype was picked up one time. This chain links TRBV19 with TRBJ1-1; 7 bases align to TRBD1. Germline trimming cut 4 bases from V and 10 bases from J; bases unmatched to any gene: 3. Germline-derived CDR1 and CDR2 are LNHDA and SQIVND (reference sequence). There are 11 residues in the CDR3. As DNA, the CDR3 is TGTGCCAGTAGTACCCAGGGGGGAGCTTTCTTT. The encoded protein is CASSTQGGAFF.

The rearrangement uses TRBV20-1 and TRBJ1-1; possible D gene TRBD1, 5 bases. CDR3 length equals 12 residues. Trimming stripped 6 bases from V and 14 bases from J, with 22 bases between. Germline V gives CDR1 DFQATT, CDR2 SNEGSKA (reference sequence). CDR3 amino acids: CSAGVLPGGSFF. The CDR3 bases are TGCAGTGCGGGGGTCCTCCCCGGGGGTTCCTTCTTT.

The chain uses TRBV5-1 and TRBJ2-1; no firm D call. Trimming cost V 0 bases and J 8 bases, with 12 bases left between them. CDR1 is SGHRS and CDR2 is YFSETQ in the germline V gene. CDR3 size: 14 residues. The CDR3 is CASSLGTLFDEQFF. Written as DNA, the CDR3 is TGCGCCAGCAGCTTGGGGACCCTGTTCGATGAGCAGTTCTTC. Full variable domain (remainder filled in from reference TRBV5-1 and TRBJ2-1): KAGVTQTPRYLIKTRGQQVTLSCSPISGHRSVSWYQQTPGQGLQFLFEYFSETQRNKGNFPGRFSGRQFSNSRSEMNVSTLELGDSALYLCASSLGTLFDEQFFGPGTRLTVL.

This sequence joins TRBV20-1 and TRBJ2-1, with no clear D. V dropped 5 bases and J dropped 7 bases, with 15 bases sitting between them. The CDR3 contains 13 residues. Per germline, CDR1 DFQATT and CDR2 SNEGSKA (reference sequence). Here the CDR3 DNA reads TGCAGTGCTGGGTTGGACGCTTGGAATGAGCAGTTCTTC. It encodes CSAGLDAWNEQFF.

The gene calls are TRBV13 and TRBJ2-1; the match to TRBD2 covers 9 bases. The germline V gene encodes CDR1 PRHDT and CDR2 FYEKMQ (reference sequence). Trimming removed 5 bases from V and 0 bases from J; junction bases left unmatched: 2. This CDR3 has 15 residues. The CDR3 sequence: CASSSGGHSYNEQFF. The CDR3 DNA sequence: TGTGCCAGCAGCAGCGGGGGGCACTCCTACAATGAGCAGTTCTTC.

The rearrangement links TRBV29-1 to TRBJ2-7; 7 bases are shared with TRBD2. CDR3 size: 14 residues. V lost 6 bases to trimming and J lost 2 bases; unmatched junction nucleotides: 10. Germline lookup yields CDR1 SQVTM and CDR2 ANQGSEA. The CDR3 DNA is TGCAGCGTCGACCTAGCGGATTCCGCCTACGAGCAGTACTTC. This sequence encodes CSVDLADSAYEQYF.

V is TRBV29-1 and J is TRBJ1-4; D is unresolved. CDR3 length: 13 amino acids. CDR1 and CDR2 from the germline V gene are SQVTM and ANQGSEA. V was pared by 4 bases and J by 6 bases, with 12 bases between. CDR3 nucleotide sequence: TGCAGCGTTGGACGGGGAAGGGATGAAAAACTGTTTTTT. Its translation is CSVGRGRDEKLFF.

The genes are TRBV2 and TRBJ2-1; 13 nucleotides match TRBD2. The length of the CDR3 is 18 residues. With 7 bases clipped from V and 3 bases from J, the junction kept 12 bases outside the gene matches. CDR1 is SNHLY, CDR2 FYNNEI, per germline. The CDR3 nucleotides are TGTGCCAGCAAGTTGCGGACTAGCGGGAGTTGGTTCTACAATGAGCAGTTCTTC. Protein sequence: CASKLRTSGSWFYNEQFF.

This chain links TRBV7-9 with TRBJ2-7; 7 positions agree with TRBD2. The CDR3 runs to 14 residues. With V trimmed by 3 bases and J by 3 bases, 5 bases remained unmatched. CDR1 SEHNR and CDR2 FQNEAQ come from the germline V gene (reference sequence). The CDR3 DNA reads as TGTGCCAGCAGCTTGACCGGGGGGAACTACGAGCAGTACGTC. Translating gives CASSLTGGNYEQYV.

The chain uses TRBV12-3 or TRBV12-4 and TRBJ2-7; 8 bases are a match to TRBD1. Unmatched junction bases numbered 2, after V lost 4 bases and J lost 3 bases. The CDR3 contains 13 residues. This CDR3 is CASSSGQGYEQYF. For the CDR3, the DNA is TGTGCCAGCAGTTCAGGACAGGGCTACGAGCAGTACTTC.

The genes are TRBV11-2 and TRBJ2-7; tentatively, D is TRBD1 or TRBD2 (5 bases each). The ends were cut back, 7 bases at V and 7 bases at J, with 20 bases in the middle. Looked up from germline, CDR1 is SGHAT and CDR2 is FQNNGV. There are 14 residues in the CDR3. CDR3 protein: CASTLGTGKGEQYF. CDR3 DNA: TGTGCCAGCACCCTAGGGACGGGCAAGGGGGAGCAGTACTTC. The complete variable domain, with remaining parts taken from reference TRBV11-2 and TRBJ2-7, reads EAGVAQSPRYKIIEKRQSVAFWCNPISGHATLYWYQQILGQGPKLLIQFQNNGVVDDSQLPKDRFSAERLKGVDSTLKIQPAKLEDSAVYLCASTLGTGKGEQYFGPGTRLTVT.

The chain recombines TRBV6-6 with TRBJ2-7, with TRBD1 matching over 10 bases. V lost 6 bases, J lost 3 bases, and 5 bases stayed unmatched. Germline-derived CDR1 and CDR2 are MNHNY and SVGAGI (reference sequence). This CDR3 comprises 14 residues. DNA of the CDR3: TGTGCCAGCAGACCGGGACAGGGGATCTACGAGCAGTACGTC. It encodes CASRPGQGIYEQYV.